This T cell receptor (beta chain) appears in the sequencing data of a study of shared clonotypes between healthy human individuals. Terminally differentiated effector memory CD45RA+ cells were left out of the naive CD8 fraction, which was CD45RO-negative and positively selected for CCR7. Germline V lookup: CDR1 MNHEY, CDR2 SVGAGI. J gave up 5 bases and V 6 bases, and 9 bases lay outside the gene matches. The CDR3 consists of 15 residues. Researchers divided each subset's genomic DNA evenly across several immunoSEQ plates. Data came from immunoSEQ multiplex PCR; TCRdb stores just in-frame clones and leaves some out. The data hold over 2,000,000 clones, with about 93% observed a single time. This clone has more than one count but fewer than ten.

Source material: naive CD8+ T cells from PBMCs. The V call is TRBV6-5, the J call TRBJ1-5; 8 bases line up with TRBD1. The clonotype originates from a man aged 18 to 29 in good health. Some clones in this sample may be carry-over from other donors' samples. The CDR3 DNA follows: TGTGCCAGCAGAACCTTTGGACAGGGCGATCAGCCCCAGCATTTT. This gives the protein CASRTFGQGDQPQHF.